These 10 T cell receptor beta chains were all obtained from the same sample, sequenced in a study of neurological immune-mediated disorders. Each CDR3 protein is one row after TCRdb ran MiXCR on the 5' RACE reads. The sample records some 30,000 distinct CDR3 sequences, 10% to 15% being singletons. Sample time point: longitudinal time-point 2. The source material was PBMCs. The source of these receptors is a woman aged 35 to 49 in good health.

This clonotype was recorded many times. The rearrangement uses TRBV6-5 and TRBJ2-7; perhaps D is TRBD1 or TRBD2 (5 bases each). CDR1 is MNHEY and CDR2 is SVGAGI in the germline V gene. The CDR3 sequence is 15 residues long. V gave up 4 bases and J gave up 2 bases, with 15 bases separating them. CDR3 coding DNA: TGTGCCAGCAGTTTGACCGGGACGGGTGCCTACGAGCAGTACTTC. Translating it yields CASSLTGTGAYEQYF.

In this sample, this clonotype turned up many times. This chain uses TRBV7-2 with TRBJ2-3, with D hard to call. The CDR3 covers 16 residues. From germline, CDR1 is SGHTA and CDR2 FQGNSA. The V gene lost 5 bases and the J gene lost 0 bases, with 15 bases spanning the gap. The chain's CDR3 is CASSPLPLGSTDTQYF. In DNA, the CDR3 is TGTGCCAGCAGCCCCCTACCTCTCGGTAGCACAGATACGCAGTATTTT.

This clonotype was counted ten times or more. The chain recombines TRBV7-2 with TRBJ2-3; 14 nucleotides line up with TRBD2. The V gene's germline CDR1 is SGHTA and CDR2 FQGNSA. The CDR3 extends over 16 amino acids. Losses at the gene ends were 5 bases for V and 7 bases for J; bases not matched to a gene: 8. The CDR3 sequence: CASSVGLAGGGYTQYF. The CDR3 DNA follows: TGTGCCAGCAGCGTAGGACTAGCGGGGGGAGGGTATACGCAGTATTTT. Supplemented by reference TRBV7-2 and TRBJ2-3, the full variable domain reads GAGVSQSPSNKVTEKGKDVELRCDPISGHTALYWYRQSLGQGLEFLIYFQGNSAPDKSGLPSDRFSAERTGGSVSTLTIQRTQQEDSAVYLCASSVGLAGGGYTQYFGPGTRLTVL.

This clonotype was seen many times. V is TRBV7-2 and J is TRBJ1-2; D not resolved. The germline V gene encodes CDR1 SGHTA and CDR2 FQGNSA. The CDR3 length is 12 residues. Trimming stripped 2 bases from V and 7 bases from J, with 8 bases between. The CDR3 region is CASSLMGGGYTF. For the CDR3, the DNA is TGTGCCAGCAGCTTAATGGGTGGTGGCTACACCTTC.

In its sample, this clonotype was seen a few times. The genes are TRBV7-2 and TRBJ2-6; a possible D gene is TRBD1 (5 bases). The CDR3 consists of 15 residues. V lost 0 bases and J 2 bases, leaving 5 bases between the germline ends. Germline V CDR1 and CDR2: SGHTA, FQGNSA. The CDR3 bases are TGTGCCAGCAGCTTAGCACAGGCTGGGGCCAACGTCCTGACTTTC. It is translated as CASSLAQAGANVLTF. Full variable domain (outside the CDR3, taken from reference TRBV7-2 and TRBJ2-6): GAGVSQSPSNKVTEKGKDVELRCDPISGHTALYWYRQSLGQGLEFLIYFQGNSAPDKSGLPSDRFSAERTGGSVSTLTIQRTQQEDSAVYLCASSLAQAGANVLTFGAGSRLTVL.

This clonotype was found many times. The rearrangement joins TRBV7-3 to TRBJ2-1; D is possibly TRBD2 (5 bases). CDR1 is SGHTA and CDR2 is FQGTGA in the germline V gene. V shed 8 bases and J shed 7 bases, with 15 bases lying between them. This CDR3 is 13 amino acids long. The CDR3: CASGLQRENEQFF. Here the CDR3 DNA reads TGTGCCAGCGGCCTTCAACGGGAAAATGAGCAGTTCTTC.

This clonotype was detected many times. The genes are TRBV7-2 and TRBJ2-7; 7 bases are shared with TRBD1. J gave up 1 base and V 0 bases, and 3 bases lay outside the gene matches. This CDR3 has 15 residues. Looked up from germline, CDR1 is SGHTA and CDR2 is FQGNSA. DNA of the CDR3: TGTGCCAGCAGCTTAGCCCCGACAGGGTCCTACGAGCAGTACTTC. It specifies CASSLAPTGSYEQYF.

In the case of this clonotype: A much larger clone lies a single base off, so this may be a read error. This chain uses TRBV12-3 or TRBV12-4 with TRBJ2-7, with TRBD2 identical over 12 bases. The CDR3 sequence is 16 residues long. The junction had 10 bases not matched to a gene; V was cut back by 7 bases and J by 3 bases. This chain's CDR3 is CASTLVLTSGSYEQYF. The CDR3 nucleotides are TGTGCCAGCACCCTAGTATTGACTAGCGGGAGCTACGAGCAGTACTTC.

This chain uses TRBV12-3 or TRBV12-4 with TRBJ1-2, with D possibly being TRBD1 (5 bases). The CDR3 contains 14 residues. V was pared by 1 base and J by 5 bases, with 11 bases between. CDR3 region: CASSLGGTAYGYTF. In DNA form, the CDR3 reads TGTGCCAGCAGTTTAGGGGGGACGGCTTATGGCTACACCTTC.

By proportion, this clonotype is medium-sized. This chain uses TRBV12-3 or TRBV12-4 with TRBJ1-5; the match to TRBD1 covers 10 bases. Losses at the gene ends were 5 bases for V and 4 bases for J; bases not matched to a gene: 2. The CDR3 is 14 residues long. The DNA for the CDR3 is TGTGCCAGCAGTCCGGACAGGGGGAATCAGCCCCAGCATTTT. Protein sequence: CASSPDRGNQPQHF.